This paragraph reports one T cell receptor beta chain. Germline V CDR1 and CDR2: MNHEY, SMNVEV (reference sequence). The CDR3 has 15 residues. V was pared by 4 bases and J by 1 base, with 12 bases between. TCRdb's table, derived via immunoSEQ multiplex PCR, lists solely in-frame clones and lacks some. The sample carries 250,000 to 350,000 clones, about 92% recorded once. This sample is part of a study of blood T cell repertoires in COVID-19. The sequence was obtained from a woman aged 25-40 years who had recovered from COVID-19. Sequencing was performed on PBMCs or T cells enriched from blood (not recorded which). This chain uses TRBV27 with TRBJ2-3; D unresolved. For the CDR3, the DNA is TGTGCCAGCAGTTATACGGGTTACGGCACAGATACGCAGTATTTT. As protein: CASSYTGYGTDTQYF.